The entry below gives a single TCR beta chain sequence along with its context. The specificity of this receptor is unknown. No much larger clone exists at a distance of one base, and base qualities are not known. CDR1 and CDR2, per the germline V gene, are KGHSH and LQKENI. V trim: 4 bases; J trim: 0 bases; unmatched bases: 7. There are 16 amino acids in the CDR3, from cysteine to phenylalanine inclusive. Solely the CDR3 DNA is kept, with 48 bases framed from the first base. This specimen comes from a study of blood T cell repertoires in COVID-19 (dated by TCRdb to 2018 to 2020). Broadly, across the study: Samples covering the acute and convalescent phases of COVID-19 were provided by collaborators in the United States, Italy and Spain. The prospective study material was composed of cDNA or gDNA derived from T cells, B-cell-depleted T cells, or PBMCs. A freely available public database, intended as a resource for researchers studying the immune response to SARS-CoV-2, is where the repertoires were released. Samples were obtained from the ongoing ImmuneRACE study (first 160 participants) and from over 1,000 subjects provided by 6 global collaborators. Where available, HLA class I and class II types were obtained from metadata supplied by the sample provider rather than from assay-based typing. The sample metadata nearly always contained a de-identified subject ID, COVID-19 status, age in years and sex. The dataset comprised deeply sampled blood TCRbeta repertoires from subjects exposed to, actively infected with, or recovered from COVID-19.

Collaborating institutions collected whole blood in K2EDTA tubes following their own protocols. For TCRbeta analysis, collaborator samples were shipped as frozen whole blood, as isolated PBMCs, or as DNA extracted from either sample type. The immunoSEQ Assay, a bias-controlled multiplex PCR, was used to amplify TCRbeta CDR3 regions from genomic DNA. Turning to the authors' computational methods: Nucleated cell counts per sample were estimated from amplification of reference gene primers within the assay. Sequence reads were collapsed and filtered to measure the absolute abundance of every unique TCRbeta CDR3 rearrangement. For each sample, productive Simpson clonality was calculated as the square root of Simpson's diversity index over productive rearrangements. The source is immuneACCESS, and TCRdb retained only in-frame sequences with V and J called. Part of the clones is not carried over; for the studies checked, unresolved V genes explain less than half of this, and the remainder is unexplained. V, J and clone size derive from that table, while D and trimming were established from the DNA sequence. The sample table lists about 120,000 clones, 75% to 85% of them with a count of one. Of the sample, roughly a tenth falls within the top ten clones.

Study-wide findings and limitations: The quantity of clinical and demographic metadata differed by source and by participant and was supplied without curation.

The sequence was obtained from a human donor in a cohort sampled during active COVID-19. The V gene is TRBV18 and the J gene is TRBJ2-7, with 9 bases in between that match TRBD1. Sequenced material: peripheral blood. Here the CDR3 is given as CASSLGTGRSSYEQYF. The DNA is TGTGCCAGCTCACTGGGGACAGGGAGAAGCTCCTACGAGCAGTACTTC.